This TCR beta chain was sequenced in a study of blood T cells in healthy people across ages. Overall study results and limits: Getting older went along with TCR beta diversity per million T cells dropping roughly linearly. Estimates of diversity drawn from one million T cells were considered underestimates.

A second PCR of about 6 to 12 cycles used a sample-barcoded 5' primer and a J-beta primer mix. The template-switch adaptor was a 5' adaptor with 12 random nucleotides. It tagged each cDNA molecule. One entry per CDR3 protein, called by TCRdb with MiXCR from the 5' RACE reads. This table holds some 1,800,000 distinct CDR3 sequences, around 40% found once. A note on this clonotype: Its antigen is as yet unknown.

Germline V gene lookup returns CDR1 SNHLY and CDR2 FYNNEI. The trim removed 0 bases at V and 5 bases at J, leaving 8 bases unmatched. This CDR3 has 16 residues. V is TRBV2 and J is TRBJ1-2, with 8 nucleotides matching TRBD1. This clonotype was sampled from a human donor in good health. The sequenced material came from blood. The CDR3 spells CASSEAGSRGLYGYTF. The CDR3 DNA reads TGTGCCAGCAGTGAAGCCGGGTCCAGGGGGCTTTATGGCTACACCTTC. The full variable domain, completed using reference TRBV2 and TRBJ1-2, is EPEVTQTPSHQVTQMGQEVILRCVPISNHLYFYWYRQILGQKVEFLVSFYNNEISEKSEIFDDQFSVERPDGSNFTLKIRSTKLEDSAMYFCASSEAGSRGLYGYTFGSGTRLTVV.